This T cell receptor (beta chain) is drawn from a study of T cell responses to AZD1222 COVID-19 vaccine. General study findings and limits: Only a handful of AZD1222 recipients, five to seven in all, had baseline seropositivity.

V was pared by 6 bases and J by 2 bases, with 16 bases between. CDR1 is LNHDA and CDR2 is SQIVND in the germline V gene (reference sequence). The length of the CDR3 is 15 residues. Sequenced by immunoSEQ multiplex PCR; TCRdb stores in-frame clones only, minus some. The sample records roughly 84,000 clones, around nine tenths being singletons. On this clone itself: Antigen specificity is unknown.

The chain has TRBV19 and TRBJ2-5, with unresolved D. The material was peripheral blood, obtained 28 days after the second AZD1222 dose. The receptor comes from an adult who received the AZD1222 COVID-19 vaccine. Here the CDR3 reads CASSLRPGAQETQYF. The CDR3 region has the DNA TGTGCCAGTAGCCTGCGACCCGGAGCTCAAGAGACCCAGTACTTC.